The text below deals with one T cell receptor beta chain. The antigen remains unidentified. The protocol was immunoSEQ multiplex PCR, while the TCRdb copy is restricted to in-frame clones and leaves out a portion. The sample yields tens of thousands of clones, about 85% seen once. The V gene end was trimmed by 5 bases and the J gene end by 1 base; junction bases not matched to a gene: 11. The CDR3 runs to 17 residues. Germline V gene lookup returns CDR1 SEHNR and CDR2 FQNEAQ (reference sequence). This sample stems from a study of a mutant IDH1 vaccine in newly diagnosed glioma. Time point: week 23, last vaccination. Each dose of the vaccine consisted of 300 ug of mutant IDH1 20-mer peptide, with topical imiquimod.

The rearrangement links TRBV7-9 to TRBJ2-1; TRBD2 aligns across 7 bases. This specimen was PBMCs, taken from a glioma patient whose treatment included an IDH1 peptide vaccine. This sequence originates from a woman aged 45-59 years with glioma. The CDR3 region is CASSRDFSGPSYNEQFF. The DNA of the CDR3 is TGTGCCAGCAGCCGCGACTTTAGCGGGCCATCCTACAATGAGCAGTTCTTC.